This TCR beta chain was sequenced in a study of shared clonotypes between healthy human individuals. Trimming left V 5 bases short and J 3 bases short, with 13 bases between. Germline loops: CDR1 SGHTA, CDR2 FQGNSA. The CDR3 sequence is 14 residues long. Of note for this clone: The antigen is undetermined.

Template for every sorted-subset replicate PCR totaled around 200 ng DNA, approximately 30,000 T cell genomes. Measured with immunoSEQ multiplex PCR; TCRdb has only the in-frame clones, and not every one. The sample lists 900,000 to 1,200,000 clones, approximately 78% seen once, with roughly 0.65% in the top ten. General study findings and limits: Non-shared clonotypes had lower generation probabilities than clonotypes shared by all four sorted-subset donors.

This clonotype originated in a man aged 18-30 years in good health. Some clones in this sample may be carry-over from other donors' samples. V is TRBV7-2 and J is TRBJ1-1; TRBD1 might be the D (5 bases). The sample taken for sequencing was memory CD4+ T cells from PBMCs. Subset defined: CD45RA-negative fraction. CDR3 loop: CASSLIGGYTEAFF. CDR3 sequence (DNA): TGTGCCAGCAGCCTAATTGGGGGATACACTGAAGCTTTCTTT.